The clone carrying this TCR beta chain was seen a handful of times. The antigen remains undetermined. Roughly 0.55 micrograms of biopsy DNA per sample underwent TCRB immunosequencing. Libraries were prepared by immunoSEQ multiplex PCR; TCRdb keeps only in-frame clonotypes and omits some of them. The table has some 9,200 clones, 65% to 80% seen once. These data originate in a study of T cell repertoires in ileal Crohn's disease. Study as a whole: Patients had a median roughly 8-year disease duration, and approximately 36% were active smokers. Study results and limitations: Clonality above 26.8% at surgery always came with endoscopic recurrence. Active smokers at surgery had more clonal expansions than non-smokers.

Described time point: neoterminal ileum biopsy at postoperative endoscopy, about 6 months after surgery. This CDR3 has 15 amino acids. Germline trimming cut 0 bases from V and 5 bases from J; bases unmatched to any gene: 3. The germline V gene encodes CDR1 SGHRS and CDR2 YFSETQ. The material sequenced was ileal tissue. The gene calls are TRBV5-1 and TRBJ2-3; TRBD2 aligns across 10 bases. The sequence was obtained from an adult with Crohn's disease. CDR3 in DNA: TGCGCCAGCAGCTTGGCGTCTAGCGGGGGAGATACGCAGTATTTT. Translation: CASSLASSGGDTQYF.